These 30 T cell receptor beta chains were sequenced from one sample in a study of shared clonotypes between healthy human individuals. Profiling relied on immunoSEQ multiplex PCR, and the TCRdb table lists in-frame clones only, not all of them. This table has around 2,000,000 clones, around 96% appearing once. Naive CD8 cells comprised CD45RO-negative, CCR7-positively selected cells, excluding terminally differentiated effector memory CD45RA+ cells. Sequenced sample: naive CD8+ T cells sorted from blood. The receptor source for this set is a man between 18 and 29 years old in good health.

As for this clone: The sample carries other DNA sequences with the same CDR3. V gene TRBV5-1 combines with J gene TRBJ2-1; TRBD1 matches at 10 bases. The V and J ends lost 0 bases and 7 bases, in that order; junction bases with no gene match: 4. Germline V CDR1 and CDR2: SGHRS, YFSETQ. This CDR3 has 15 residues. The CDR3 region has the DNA TGCGCCAGCAGCTTGGGACAGGGGGCGAGGAATGAGCAGTTCTTC. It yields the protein CASSLGQGARNEQFF.

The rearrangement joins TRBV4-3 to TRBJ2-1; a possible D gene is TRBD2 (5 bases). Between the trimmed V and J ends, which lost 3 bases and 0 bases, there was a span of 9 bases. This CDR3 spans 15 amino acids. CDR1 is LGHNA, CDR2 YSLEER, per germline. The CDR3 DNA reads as TGCGCCAGCAGCCACCTTACTAGCTCCTACAATGAGCAGTTCTTC. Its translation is CASSHLTSSYNEQFF.

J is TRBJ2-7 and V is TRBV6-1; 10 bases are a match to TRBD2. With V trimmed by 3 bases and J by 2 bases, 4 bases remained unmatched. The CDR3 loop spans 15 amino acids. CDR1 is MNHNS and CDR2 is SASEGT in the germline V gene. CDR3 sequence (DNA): TGTGCCAGCAGTGAGGGGACTAGCGCCGCCTACGAGCAGTACTTC. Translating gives CASSEGTSAAYEQYF.

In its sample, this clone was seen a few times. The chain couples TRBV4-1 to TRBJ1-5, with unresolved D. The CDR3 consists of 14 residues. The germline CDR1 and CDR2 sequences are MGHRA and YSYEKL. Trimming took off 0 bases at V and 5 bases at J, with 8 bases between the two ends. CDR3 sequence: CASSQEGGYQPQHF. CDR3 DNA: TGCGCCAGCAGCCAAGAAGGAGGGTATCAGCCCCAGCATTTT.

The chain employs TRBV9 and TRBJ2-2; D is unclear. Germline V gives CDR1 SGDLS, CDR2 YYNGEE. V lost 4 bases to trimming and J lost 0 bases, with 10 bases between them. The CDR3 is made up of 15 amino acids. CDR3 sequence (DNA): TGTGCCAGCAGCCCTTACGGAACGAACACCGGGGAGCTGTTTTTT. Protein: CASSPYGTNTGELFF. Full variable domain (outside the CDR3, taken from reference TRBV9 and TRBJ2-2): DSGVTQTPKHLITATGQRVTLRCSPRSGDLSVYWYQQSLDQGLQFLIQYYNGEERAKGNILERFSAQQFPDLHSELNLSSLELGDSALYFCASSPYGTNTGELFFGEGSRLTVL.

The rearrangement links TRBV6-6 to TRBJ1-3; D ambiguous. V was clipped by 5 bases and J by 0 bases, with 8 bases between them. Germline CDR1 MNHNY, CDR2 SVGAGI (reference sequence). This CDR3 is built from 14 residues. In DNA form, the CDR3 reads TGTGCCAGCAGTCAAGGGAGCTCTGGAAACACCATATATTTT. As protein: CASSQGSSGNTIYF.

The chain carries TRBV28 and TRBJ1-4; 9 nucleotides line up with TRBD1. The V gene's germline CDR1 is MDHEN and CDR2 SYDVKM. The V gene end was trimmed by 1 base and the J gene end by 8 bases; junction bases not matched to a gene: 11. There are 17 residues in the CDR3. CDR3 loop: CASSLFLTGGAKEKLFF. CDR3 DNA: TGTGCCAGCAGTTTATTTTTAACAGGGGGCGCGAAGGAAAAACTGTTTTTT. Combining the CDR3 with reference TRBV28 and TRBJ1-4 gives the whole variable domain DVKVTQSSRYLVKRTGEKVFLECVQDMDHENMFWYRQDPGLGLRLIYFSYDVKMKEKGDIPEGYSVSREKKERFSLILESASTNQTSMYLCASSLFLTGGAKEKLFFGSGTQLSVL.

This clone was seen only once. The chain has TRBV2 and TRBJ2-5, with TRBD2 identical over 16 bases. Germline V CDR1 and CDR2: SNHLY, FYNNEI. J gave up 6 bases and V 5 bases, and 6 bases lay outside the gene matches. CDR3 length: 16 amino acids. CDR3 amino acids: CASSSGTSGGAKTQYF. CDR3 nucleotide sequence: TGTGCCAGCAGTTCCGGGACTAGCGGGGGGGCGAAGACCCAGTACTTC. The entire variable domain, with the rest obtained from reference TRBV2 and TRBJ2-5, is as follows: EPEVTQTPSHQVTQMGQEVILRCVPISNHLYFYWYRQILGQKVEFLVSFYNNEISEKSEIFDDQFSVERPDGSNFTLKIRSTKLEDSAMYFCASSSGTSGGAKTQYFGPGTRLLVL.

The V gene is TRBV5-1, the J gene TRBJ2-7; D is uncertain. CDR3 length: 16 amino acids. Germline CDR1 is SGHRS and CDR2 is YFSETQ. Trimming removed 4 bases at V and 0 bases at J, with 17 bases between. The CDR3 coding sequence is TGCGCCAGCAGCCCAAGGACGGACGACATCTCCTACGAGCAGTACTTC. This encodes CASSPRTDDISYEQYF.

CDR3 residues: CASSLAGGVEQFF. CDR3 coding DNA: TGTGCCAGCAGCTTGGCAGGGGGGGTTGAGCAGTTCTTC. The rearrangement uses TRBV5-4 and TRBJ2-1; D assignment may be TRBD1 or TRBD2 (7 bases each). The CDR3 runs 13 residues. V gave up 0 bases and J gave up 9 bases, with 10 bases separating them. CDR1 and CDR2 from the germline V gene are SGHNT and YYREEE (reference sequence).

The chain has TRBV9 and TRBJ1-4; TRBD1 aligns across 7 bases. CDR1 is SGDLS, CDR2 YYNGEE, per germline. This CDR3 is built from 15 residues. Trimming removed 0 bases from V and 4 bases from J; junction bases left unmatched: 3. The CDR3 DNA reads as TGTGCCAGCAGCGTAGAGGGACAGATTAATGAAAAACTGTTTTTT. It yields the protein CASSVEGQINEKLFF. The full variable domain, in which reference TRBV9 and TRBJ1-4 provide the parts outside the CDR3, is DSGVTQTPKHLITATGQRVTLRCSPRSGDLSVYWYQQSLDQGLQFLIQYYNGEERAKGNILERFSAQQFPDLHSELNLSSLELGDSALYFCASSVEGQINEKLFFGSGTQLSVL.

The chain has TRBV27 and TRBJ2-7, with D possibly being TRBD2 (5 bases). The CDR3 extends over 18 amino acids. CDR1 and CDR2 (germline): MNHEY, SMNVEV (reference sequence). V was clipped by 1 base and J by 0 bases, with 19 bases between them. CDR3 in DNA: TGTGCCAGCAGTTTATTGTCCCCGGCCGGACTTGACTCCTACGAGCAGTACTTC. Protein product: CASSLLSPAGLDSYEQYF.

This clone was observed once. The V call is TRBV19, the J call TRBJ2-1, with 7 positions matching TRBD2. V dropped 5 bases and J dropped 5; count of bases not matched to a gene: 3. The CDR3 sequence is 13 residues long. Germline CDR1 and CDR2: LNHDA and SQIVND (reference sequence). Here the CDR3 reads CASSPRGDNEQFF. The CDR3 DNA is TGTGCCAGTAGTCCCCGGGGGGACAATGAGCAGTTCTTC. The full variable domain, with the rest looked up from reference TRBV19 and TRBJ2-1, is DGGITQSPKYLFRKEGQNVTLSCEQNLNHDAMYWYRQDPGQGLRLIYYSQIVNDFQKGDIAEGYSVSREKKESFPLTVTSAQKNPTAFYLCASSPRGDNEQFFGPGTRLTVL.

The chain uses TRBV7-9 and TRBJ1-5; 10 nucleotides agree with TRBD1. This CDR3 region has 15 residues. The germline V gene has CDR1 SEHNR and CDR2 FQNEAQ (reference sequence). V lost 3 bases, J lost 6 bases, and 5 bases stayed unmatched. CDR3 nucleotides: TGTGCCAGCAGCTTGGGGACAGGGGAGGTTCAGCCCCAGCATTTT. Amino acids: CASSLGTGEVQPQHF.

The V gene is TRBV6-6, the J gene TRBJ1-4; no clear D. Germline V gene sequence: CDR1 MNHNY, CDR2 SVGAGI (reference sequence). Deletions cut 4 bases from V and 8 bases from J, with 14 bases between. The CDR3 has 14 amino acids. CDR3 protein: CASSLWGEREKLFF. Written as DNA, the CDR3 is TGTGCCAGCAGTTTATGGGGAGAGCGGGAAAAACTGTTTTTT.

The CDR3 region is CASSLVFAGAYSYEQYF. As DNA, the CDR3 is TGTGCCAGCAGCTTAGTTTTTGCAGGGGCTTATTCCTACGAGCAGTACTTC. V is TRBV7-2 and J is TRBJ2-7, with D possibly being TRBD1 (6 bases). With 1 base removed from V and 1 base from J, the gap between germline ends came to 17 bases. This CDR3 region has 17 residues. Germline V gene sequence: CDR1 SGHTA, CDR2 FQGNSA.

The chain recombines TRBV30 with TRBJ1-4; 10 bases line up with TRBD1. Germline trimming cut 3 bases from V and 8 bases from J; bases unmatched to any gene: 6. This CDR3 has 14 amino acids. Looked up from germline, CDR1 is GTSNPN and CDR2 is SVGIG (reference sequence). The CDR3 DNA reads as TGTGCCTGGAGCGGGACAGGGGATTGGGAAAAACTGTTTTTT. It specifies CAWSGTGDWEKLFF.

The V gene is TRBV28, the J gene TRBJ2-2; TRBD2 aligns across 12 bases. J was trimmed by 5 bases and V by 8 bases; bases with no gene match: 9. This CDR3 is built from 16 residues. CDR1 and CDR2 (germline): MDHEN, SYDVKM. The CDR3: CASGPLGLAGTGELFF. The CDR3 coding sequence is TGTGCCAGCGGACCCCTTGGACTAGCGGGGACCGGGGAGCTGTTTTTT.

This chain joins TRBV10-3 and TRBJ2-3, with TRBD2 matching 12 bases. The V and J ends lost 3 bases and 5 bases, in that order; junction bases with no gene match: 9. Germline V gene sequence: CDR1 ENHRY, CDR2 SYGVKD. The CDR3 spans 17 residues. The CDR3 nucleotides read TGTGCCATCAGTGATCGGCTAGCGGGGGGGCGTGGAGATACGCAGTATTTT. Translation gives CAISDRLAGGRGDTQYF.

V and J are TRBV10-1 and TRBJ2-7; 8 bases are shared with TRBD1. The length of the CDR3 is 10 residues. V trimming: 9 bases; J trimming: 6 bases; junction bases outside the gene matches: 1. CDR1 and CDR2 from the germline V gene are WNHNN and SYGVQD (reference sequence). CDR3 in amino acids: CASTGGEQYF. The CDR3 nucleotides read TGCGCCAGTACAGGGGGCGAGCAGTACTTC.

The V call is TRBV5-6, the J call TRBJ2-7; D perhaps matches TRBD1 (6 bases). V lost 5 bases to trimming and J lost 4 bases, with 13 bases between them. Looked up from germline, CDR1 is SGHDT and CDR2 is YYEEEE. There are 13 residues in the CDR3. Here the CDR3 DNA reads TGTGCCAGCAGACCCTCGGGACAATACGAGCAGTACTTC. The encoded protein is CASRPSGQYEQYF.

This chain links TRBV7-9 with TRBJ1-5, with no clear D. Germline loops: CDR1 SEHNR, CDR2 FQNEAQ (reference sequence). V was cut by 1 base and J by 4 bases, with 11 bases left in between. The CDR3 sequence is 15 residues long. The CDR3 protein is CASSLEEFGNQPQHF. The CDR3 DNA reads TGTGCCAGCAGCTTAGAAGAGTTCGGTAATCAGCCCCAGCATTTT.

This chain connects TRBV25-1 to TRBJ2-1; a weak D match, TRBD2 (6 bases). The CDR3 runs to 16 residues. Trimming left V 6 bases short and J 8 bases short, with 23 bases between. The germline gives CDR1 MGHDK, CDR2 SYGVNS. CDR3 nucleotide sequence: TGTGCCAGCAGCCTCCCCGGGACTCTAATGGGACATGAGCAGTTCTTC. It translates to CASSLPGTLMGHEQFF. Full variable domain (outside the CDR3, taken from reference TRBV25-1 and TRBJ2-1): EADIYQTPRYLVIGTGKKITLECSQTMGHDKMYWYQQDPGMELHLIHYSYGVNSTEKGDLSSESTVSRIRTEHFPLTLESARPSHTSQYLCASSLPGTLMGHEQFFGPGTRLTVL.

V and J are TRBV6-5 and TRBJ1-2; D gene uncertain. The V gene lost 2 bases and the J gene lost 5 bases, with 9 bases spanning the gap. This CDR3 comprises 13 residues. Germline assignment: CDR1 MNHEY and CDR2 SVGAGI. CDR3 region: CASSYGLMYGYTF. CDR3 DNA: TGTGCCAGCAGTTACGGCCTTATGTATGGCTACACCTTC.

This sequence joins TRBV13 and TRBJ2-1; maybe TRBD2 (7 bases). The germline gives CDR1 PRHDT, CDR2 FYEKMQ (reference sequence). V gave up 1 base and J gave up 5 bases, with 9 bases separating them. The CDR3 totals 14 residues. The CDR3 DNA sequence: TGTGCCAGCAGCTTAGCGGGGGGCAACAATGAGCAGTTCTTC. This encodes CASSLAGGNNEQFF. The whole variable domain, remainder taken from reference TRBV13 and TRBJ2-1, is AAGVIQSPRHLIKEKRETATLKCYPIPRHDTVYWYQQGPGQDPQFLISFYEKMQSDKGSIPDRFSAQQFSDYHSELNMSSLELGDSALYFCASSLAGGNNEQFFGPGTRLTVL.

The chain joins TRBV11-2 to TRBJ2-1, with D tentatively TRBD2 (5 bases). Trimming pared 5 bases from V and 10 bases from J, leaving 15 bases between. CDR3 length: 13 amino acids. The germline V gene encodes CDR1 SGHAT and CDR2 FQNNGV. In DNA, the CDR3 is TGTGCCAGCAGCCCGGACTCCTCTTGGGAGCAGTTCTTC. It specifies CASSPDSSWEQFF.

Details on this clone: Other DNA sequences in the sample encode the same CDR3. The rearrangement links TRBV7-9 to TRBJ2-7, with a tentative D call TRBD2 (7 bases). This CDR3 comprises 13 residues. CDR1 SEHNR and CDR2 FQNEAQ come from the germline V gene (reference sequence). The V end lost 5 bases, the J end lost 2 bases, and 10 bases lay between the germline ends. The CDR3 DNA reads TGTGCCAGCAGCCGAGGGGGGGCCTACGAGCAGTACTTC. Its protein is CASSRGGAYEQYF.

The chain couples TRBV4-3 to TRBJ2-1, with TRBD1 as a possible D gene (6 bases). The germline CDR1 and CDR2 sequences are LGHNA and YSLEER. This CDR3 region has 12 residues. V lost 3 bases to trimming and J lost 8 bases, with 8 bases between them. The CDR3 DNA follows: TGCGCCAGCAGCCAGGGGGCCTATGAGCAGTTCTTC. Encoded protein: CASSQGAYEQFF.

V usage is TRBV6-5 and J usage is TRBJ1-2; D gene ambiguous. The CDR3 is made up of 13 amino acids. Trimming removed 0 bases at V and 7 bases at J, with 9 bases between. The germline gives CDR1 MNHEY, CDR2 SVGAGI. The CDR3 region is CASSYSLMGGYTF. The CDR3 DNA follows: TGTGCCAGCAGTTACTCTCTGATGGGTGGCTACACCTTC.

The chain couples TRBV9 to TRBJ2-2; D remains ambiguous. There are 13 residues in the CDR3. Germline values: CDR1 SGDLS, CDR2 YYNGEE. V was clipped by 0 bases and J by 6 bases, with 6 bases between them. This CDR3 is CASSVAWSGELFF. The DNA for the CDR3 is TGTGCCAGCAGCGTAGCTTGGTCCGGGGAGCTGTTTTTT.